This TCR beta chain was obtained from a study of technical replicates of blood from four donors. The table came from immunoSEQ multiplex PCR; TCRdb's copy has only in-frame clones and leaves some out. Of roughly 76,000 clones listed, approximately 83% are singletons. The receptor was isolated from a human donor in good health. Some clones in this sample may be carry-over from other donors' samples. The specimen was PBMCs.

The CDR3 spells CASSLQQTPWDGYTF. The CDR3 DNA follows: TGTGCCAGCAGCTTACAACAGACCCCTTGGGATGGCTACACCTTC. The V gene is TRBV13, the J gene TRBJ1-2; the D is unclear. V lost 2 bases to trimming and J lost 6 bases, with 16 bases between them. Germline lookup yields CDR1 PRHDT and CDR2 FYEKMQ (reference sequence). This CDR3 region has 15 residues.